These 2 T cell receptor beta chains were all obtained from the same sample, sequenced in a study of T cell responses to AZD1222 COVID-19 vaccine. Measured with immunoSEQ multiplex PCR; TCRdb has only the in-frame clones, and not every one. The data contain 100,000 to 150,000 clones, roughly 89% of them singletons. The source was peripheral blood, collected on day 0 of MenACWY control vaccination. Receptors originate from an adult in good health.

The chain links TRBV6-1 to TRBJ1-4; D is unclear. The V gene's germline CDR1 is MNHNS and CDR2 SASEGT. This CDR3 is 15 amino acids long. V gave up 2 bases and J gave up 17 bases, with 24 bases separating them. This chain's CDR3 is CASSEPTRPPTTPFF. In DNA, the CDR3 is TGTGCCAGCAGTGAACCCACCAGACCCCCAACAACCCCATTTTTT.

The chain carries TRBV9 and TRBJ2-1; D might be TRBD1 or TRBD2, each matching 5 bases. Germline CDR1 reads SGDLS; CDR2 reads YYNGEE. Trimming left V 4 bases short and J 4 bases short, with 12 bases between. The CDR3 extends over 14 amino acids. The CDR3 nucleotides are TGTGCCAGCAGCCCGGCGAGGGGTTACAATGAGCAGTTCTTC. Its translation: CASSPARGYNEQFF.